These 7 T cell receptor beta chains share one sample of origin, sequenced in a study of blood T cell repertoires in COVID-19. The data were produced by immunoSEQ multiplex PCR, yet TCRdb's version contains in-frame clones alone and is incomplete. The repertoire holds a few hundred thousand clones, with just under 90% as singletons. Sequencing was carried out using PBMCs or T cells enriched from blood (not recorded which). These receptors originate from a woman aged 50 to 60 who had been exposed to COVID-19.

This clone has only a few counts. CDR3 bases: TGTGCCAGCAGCTTGGCCCTCCTACAGGGCGATTCACCCCTCCACTTT. The encoded protein is CASSLALLQGDSPLHF. The V and J genes are TRBV5-6 and TRBJ1-6; D is perhaps TRBD1 (6 bases). The length of the CDR3 is 16 residues. The V end lost 0 bases, the J end lost 8 bases, and 15 bases lay between the germline ends. Germline values: CDR1 SGHDT, CDR2 YYEEEE.

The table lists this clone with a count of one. The CDR3 is CASSYPGLADPRPQYF. The CDR3 region has the DNA TGTGCCAGCAGTTACCCGGGACTAGCGGACCCCAGGCCCCAGTACTTC. This chain connects TRBV6-2 or TRBV6-3 to TRBJ2-5; 11 nucleotides align to TRBD2. The CDR3 contains 16 residues. The ends lost 2 bases at V and 9 bases at J; junction bases unmatched: 11. Germline V gene lookup returns CDR1 MNHEY and CDR2 SVGEGT.

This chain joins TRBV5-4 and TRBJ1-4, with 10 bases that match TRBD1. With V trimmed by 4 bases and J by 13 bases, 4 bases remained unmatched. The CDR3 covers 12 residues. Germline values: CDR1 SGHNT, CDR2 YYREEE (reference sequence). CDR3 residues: CASSQGQGRLFF. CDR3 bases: TGTGCCAGCAGCCAGGGACAGGGGAGACTGTTTTTT.

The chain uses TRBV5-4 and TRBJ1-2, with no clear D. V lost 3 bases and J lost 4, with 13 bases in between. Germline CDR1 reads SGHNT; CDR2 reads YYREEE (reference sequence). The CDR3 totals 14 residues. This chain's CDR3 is CASSSQLTAYGYTF. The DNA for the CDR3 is TGTGCCAGCAGCTCCCAACTTACCGCCTATGGCTACACCTTC.

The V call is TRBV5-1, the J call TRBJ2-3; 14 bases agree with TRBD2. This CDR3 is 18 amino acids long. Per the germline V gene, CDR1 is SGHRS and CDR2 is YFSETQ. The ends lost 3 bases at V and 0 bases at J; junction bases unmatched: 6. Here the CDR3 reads CASSSRRTSGGSTDTQYF. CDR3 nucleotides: TGCGCCAGCAGCTCCCGTAGGACTAGCGGGGGGAGCACAGATACGCAGTATTTT.

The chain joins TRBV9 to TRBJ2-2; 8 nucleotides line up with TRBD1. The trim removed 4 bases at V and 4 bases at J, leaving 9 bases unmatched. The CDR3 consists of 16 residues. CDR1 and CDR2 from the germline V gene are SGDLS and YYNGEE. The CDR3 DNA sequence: TGTGCCAGCAGCTCTCGAAGGACAGGGATCACCGGGGAGCTGTTTTTT. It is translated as CASSSRRTGITGELFF.

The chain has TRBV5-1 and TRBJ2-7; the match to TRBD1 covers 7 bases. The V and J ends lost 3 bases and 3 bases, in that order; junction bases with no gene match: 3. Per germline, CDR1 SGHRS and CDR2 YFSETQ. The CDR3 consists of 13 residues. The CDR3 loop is CASSSRDSYEQYF. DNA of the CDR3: TGCGCCAGCAGCTCCCGGGACAGCTACGAGCAGTACTTC. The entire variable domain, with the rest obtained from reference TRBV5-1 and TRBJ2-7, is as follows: KAGVTQTPRYLIKTRGQQVTLSCSPISGHRSVSWYQQTPGQGLQFLFEYFSETQRNKGNFPGRFSGRQFSNSRSEMNVSTLELGDSALYLCASSSRDSYEQYFGPGTRLTVT.